This TCR beta chain was recovered during a study of blood T cell repertoires in COVID-19. On the study more broadly: Acute and convalescent COVID-19 samples came from the United States, Italy and Spain. PBMCs, B-cell-depleted T cells, or T cells provided the cDNA or gDNA that made up the material.

Original analysis: By means of reference gene primer amplification, nucleated cell counts were estimated. Repertoires were generated with immunoSEQ multiplex PCR, while TCRdb's copy carries only in-frame clones and drops some. V, J and clone size are those of that table, while D and trimming were read from the DNA. The sample carries more than 200,000 clones, approximately 80% recorded once. The V and J ends lost 9 bases and 5 bases respectively, with 18 bases between them. The CDR3 totals 14 residues. The germline V gene has CDR1 SGHRS and CDR2 YFSETQ. The clonotype comes from a man aged 35-49 years with acute or convalescent COVID-19. This chain uses TRBV5-1 with TRBJ2-1; D is unresolved. Sequencing used peripheral blood. The CDR3 DNA reads TGCGCCACCCAGCAGGCCCCCCAGGACAATGAGCAGTTCTTC. Protein sequence: CATQQAPQDNEQFF.